Listed below are T cell receptor beta chains from one sample, sequenced in a study of T cell changes during pregnancy in multiple sclerosis. Profiling relied on immunoSEQ multiplex PCR, and the TCRdb table lists in-frame clones only, not all of them. In the table there are approximately 72,000 clones, around nine tenths of which are singletons. Sequenced material: peripheral blood, taken in the first trimester of pregnancy. Receptor source: a female donor in good health, enrolled as a control in a pregnancy study. Each CDR3 is given with its conserved first and last residue. Fields, in order: J gene, V gene, D gene, clone size, CDR3 protein, CDR3 DNA. A D gene is named only where the DNA matches it firmly. Not every row has a clone size; where given, it reads once, few, many or a size class.

j_call: TRBJ2-1
v_call: TRBV5-1
d_call: -
clone_size: once
cdr3_aa: CASSKNLARGEYNEQFF
cdr3_nt: TGCGCCAGCAGCAAGAACCTAGCGCGAGGGGAGTACAATGAGCAGTTCTTC

j_call: TRBJ2-7
v_call: TRBV30
d_call: TRBD2
clone_size: -
cdr3_aa: CAWRRLADYEQYF
cdr3_nt: TGTGCCTGGAGGAGGCTAGCGGACTACGAGCAGTACTTC

j_call: TRBJ1-6
v_call: TRBV6-5
d_call: -
clone_size: -
cdr3_aa: CASRAGSESSPLHF
cdr3_nt: TGTGCCAGCCGAGCAGGGTCGGAGAGTTCACCCCTCCACTTT

j_call: TRBJ2-2
v_call: TRBV29-1
d_call: TRBD2
clone_size: -
cdr3_aa: CSGGLANTGELFF
cdr3_nt: TGCAGCGGGGGACTAGCGAACACCGGGGAGCTGTTTTTT

j_call: TRBJ2-5
v_call: TRBV15
d_call: -
clone_size: -
cdr3_aa: CATSRPPGETQYF
cdr3_nt: TGTGCCACCAGCAGACCCCCGGGAGAGACCCAGTACTTC

j_call: TRBJ1-2
v_call: TRBV6-6
d_call: TRBD1
clone_size: -
cdr3_aa: CASSPDRGYGYTF
cdr3_nt: TGTGCCAGCAGTCCTGACAGGGGGTATGGCTACACCTTC

j_call: TRBJ2-3
v_call: TRBV7-9
d_call: -
clone_size: -
cdr3_aa: CASSLDAGTDTQYF
cdr3_nt: TGTGCCAGCAGCTTAGATGCGGGGACAGATACGCAGTATTTT

j_call: TRBJ2-1
v_call: TRBV6-6
d_call: -
clone_size: -
cdr3_aa: CASGGLSSYNEQFF
cdr3_nt: TGTGCCAGCGGGGGGTTAAGCTCCTACAATGAGCAGTTCTTC

j_call: TRBJ2-2
v_call: TRBV29-1
d_call: -
clone_size: -
cdr3_aa: CSVHGSAGELFF
cdr3_nt: TGCAGCGTTCACGGGAGTGCCGGGGAGCTGTTTTTT

j_call: TRBJ2-7
v_call: TRBV2
d_call: -
clone_size: -
cdr3_aa: CASRISSYEQYF
cdr3_nt: TGTGCCAGCAGAATTAGCTCCTACGAGCAGTACTTC

j_call: TRBJ2-2
v_call: TRBV6-5
d_call: -
clone_size: -
cdr3_aa: CASRVLGGAGELFF
cdr3_nt: TGTGCCAGCAGAGTGTTAGGGGGGGCCGGGGAGCTGTTTTTT

j_call: TRBJ2-7
v_call: TRBV2
d_call: TRBD2
clone_size: -
cdr3_aa: CASSETSGRSYEQYF
cdr3_nt: TGTGCCAGCAGTGAAACTAGCGGGAGGTCTTACGAGCAGTACTTC

j_call: TRBJ2-5
v_call: TRBV28
d_call: TRBD1
clone_size: -
cdr3_aa: CASGGSRGQRGTQYF
cdr3_nt: TGTGCCAGCGGTGGGAGCAGGGGGCAAAGGGGGACCCAGTACTTC

j_call: TRBJ2-1
v_call: TRBV28
d_call: TRBD2
clone_size: -
cdr3_aa: CASSTSGRGINEQFF
cdr3_nt: TGTGCCAGCAGTACTAGCGGGAGGGGGATCAATGAGCAGTTCTTC

j_call: TRBJ1-2
v_call: TRBV30
d_call: -
clone_size: -
cdr3_aa: CAWSEKAGPGGYTF
cdr3_nt: TGTGCCTGGAGTGAAAAAGCAGGGCCTGGGGGCTACACCTTC

j_call: TRBJ1-2
v_call: TRBV5-4
d_call: -
clone_size: -
cdr3_aa: CASGTPAFYGYTF
cdr3_nt: TGTGCCAGCGGGACACCGGCTTTCTATGGCTACACCTTC

j_call: TRBJ1-3
v_call: TRBV5-1
d_call: -
clone_size: once
cdr3_aa: CASSLAGHQSSGNTIYF
cdr3_nt: TGCGCCAGCAGCTTGGCAGGACACCAGAGCTCTGGAAACACCATATATTTT

j_call: TRBJ1-5
v_call: TRBV28
d_call: TRBD1
clone_size: -
cdr3_aa: CASGDSFTNQPQHF
cdr3_nt: TGTGCCAGCGGGGACAGCTTCACTAATCAGCCCCAGCATTTT

j_call: TRBJ2-1
v_call: TRBV27
d_call: -
clone_size: -
cdr3_aa: CASSLWPPNEQFF
cdr3_nt: TGTGCCAGCAGTTTATGGCCCCCCAATGAGCAGTTCTTC

j_call: TRBJ2-2
v_call: TRBV28
d_call: -
clone_size: -
cdr3_aa: CASSSVRESVTGELFF
cdr3_nt: TGTGCCAGCAGTTCCGTACGGGAGAGCGTCACCGGGGAGCTGTTTTTT

j_call: TRBJ2-7
v_call: TRBV27
d_call: TRBD2
clone_size: -
cdr3_aa: CASSPLLAGVEYEQYF
cdr3_nt: TGTGCCAGCAGTCCCCTCCTAGCGGGAGTAGAATACGAGCAGTACTTC

j_call: TRBJ1-1
v_call: TRBV6-1
d_call: TRBD1
clone_size: -
cdr3_aa: CASSATGGYRTEAFF
cdr3_nt: TGTGCCAGCAGTGCAACAGGGGGCTACAGAACTGAAGCTTTCTTT

j_call: TRBJ1-1
v_call: TRBV23-1
d_call: -
clone_size: -
cdr3_aa: CASSQSERECATEAFF
cdr3_nt: TGCGCCAGCAGTCAATCTGAACGGGAGTGCGCCACTGAAGCTTTCTTT

j_call: TRBJ2-1
v_call: TRBV10-2
d_call: -
clone_size: -
cdr3_aa: CASSSEAYNEQFF
cdr3_nt: TGCGCCAGCAGTTCGGAGGCCTACAATGAGCAGTTCTTC

j_call: TRBJ2-1
v_call: TRBV27
d_call: TRBD2
clone_size: -
cdr3_aa: CASSPGTTYNEQFF
cdr3_nt: TGTGCCAGCAGTCCTGGGACTACATACAATGAGCAGTTCTTC

j_call: TRBJ2-3
v_call: TRBV29-1
d_call: TRBD1
clone_size: -
cdr3_aa: CSVTGVTTDTQYF
cdr3_nt: TGCAGCGTAACAGGGGTTACCACAGATACGCAGTATTTT